A selection of T cell receptor beta chains follows, all from one sample in a study of blood T cell repertoires in COVID-19. Here immunoSEQ multiplex PCR was the method, and the copy in TCRdb shows in-frame clones only, minus some. The table lists about 220,000 clones, approximately 86% of them singletons, with less than 4% in the top ten. The sample consisted of peripheral blood. These receptors were collected from a woman aged 80 or over with acute or convalescent COVID-19. Each CDR3 is given with its conserved first and last residue. D genes are given only for firm matches. Rows give clone size only sometimes, using once, few, many, or a class for an expanded clone.

J gene: TRBJ1-2
V gene: TRBV6-6
D gene: .
clone size: .
CDR3 DNA: TGTGCCAGCATTCCCGGGGTAGGGCCTAACTATGGCTACACCTTC
CDR3 protein: CASIPGVGPNYGYTF

J gene: TRBJ1-3
V gene: TRBV6-2/TRBV6-3
D gene: .
clone size: .
CDR3 DNA: TGTGCCAGCAGCCCTGAGACCCCGGGAGACTCTGGAAACACCATATATTTT
CDR3 protein: CASSPETPGDSGNTIYF

J gene: TRBJ1-2
V gene: TRBV28
D gene: .
clone size: .
CDR3 DNA: TGTGCCAGCAGTTTGGAAAACAGCATCTATGGCTACACCTTC
CDR3 protein: CASSLENSIYGYTF

J gene: TRBJ1-1
V gene: TRBV11-2
D gene: .
clone size: .
CDR3 DNA: TGTGCCAGCAGCTTAAATGGGGGCCGGACGGGCTCTGAAGCTTTCTTT
CDR3 protein: CASSLNGGRTGSEAFF

J gene: TRBJ1-2
V gene: TRBV5-1
D gene: TRBD1
clone size: .
CDR3 DNA: TGCGCCAGCAGCCGGGACAGTAACTATGGCTACACCTTC
CDR3 protein: CASSRDSNYGYTF

J gene: TRBJ1-2
V gene: TRBV9
D gene: .
clone size: .
CDR3 DNA: TGTGCCAGCAGCGTAGAGAGTATCACGAATGGCTACACCTTC
CDR3 protein: CASSVESITNGYTF

J gene: TRBJ2-7
V gene: TRBV5-1
D gene: TRBD2
clone size: .
CDR3 DNA: TGCGCCAGCAGCTTGGCCGGGGGGTACTACGAGCAGTACTTC
CDR3 protein: CASSLAGGYYEQYF

J gene: TRBJ2-1
V gene: TRBV4-1
D gene: TRBD1
clone size: .
CDR3 DNA: TGCGCCAGCAGCCAAACAGGGGGCGCCTACAATGAGCAGTTCTTC
CDR3 protein: CASSQTGGAYNEQFF

J gene: TRBJ1-4
V gene: TRBV9
D gene: TRBD1
clone size: once
CDR3 DNA: TGTGCCAGCAGCGTGGCGGGACAGTTAAATGAAAAACTGTTTTTT
CDR3 protein: CASSVAGQLNEKLFF

J gene: TRBJ2-7
V gene: TRBV12-5
D gene: TRBD1
clone size: .
CDR3 DNA: TGTGCTAGTGGGCCGACAGGGAACACTTACGAGCAGTACTTC
CDR3 protein: CASGPTGNTYEQYF

J gene: TRBJ1-4
V gene: TRBV6-1
D gene: .
clone size: .
CDR3 DNA: TGTGCCAGCAGTGAAAGTCGTACCTATAATGAAAAACTGTTTTTT
CDR3 protein: CASSESRTYNEKLFF

J gene: TRBJ1-5
V gene: TRBV7-8
D gene: .
clone size: .
CDR3 DNA: TGTGCCAGCAGCTTATTGGGGGGACCCGGTCAGCCCCAGCATTTT
CDR3 protein: CASSLLGGPGQPQHF

J gene: TRBJ1-2
V gene: TRBV3-1/TRBV3-2
D gene: .
clone size: .
CDR3 DNA: TGTGCCAACAGCCAAATTCGGGACGGGGGGTATGGCTACACCTTC
CDR3 protein: CANSQIRDGGYGYTF

J gene: TRBJ1-3
V gene: TRBV7-9
D gene: .
clone size: .
CDR3 DNA: TGTGCCAGCACGCCCTCAGGGGTGGGAAACACCATATATTTT
CDR3 protein: CASTPSGVGNTIYF

J gene: TRBJ2-1
V gene: TRBV21-1
D gene: .
clone size: .
CDR3 DNA: TGTGCCAGCGGGGCAGGGCGATTAAATGAGCAGTTCTTC
CDR3 protein: CASGAGRLNEQFF

J gene: TRBJ1-3
V gene: TRBV9
D gene: TRBD1
clone size: .
CDR3 DNA: TGTGCCAGCAGCGCCGGACAGGGCTTCTCAAGCTCTGGAAACACCATATATTTT
CDR3 protein: CASSAGQGFSSSGNTIYF

J gene: TRBJ2-7
V gene: TRBV7-9
D gene: TRBD1
clone size: .
CDR3 DNA: TGTGCCAGCAGCCCCAGAACGGGGACAGGGGGCTTCTACGAGCAGTACTTC
CDR3 protein: CASSPRTGTGGFYEQYF

J gene: TRBJ1-2
V gene: TRBV28
D gene: TRBD1
clone size: .
CDR3 DNA: TGTGCCAGCACCAGTGCAGGGGGCGCCTATGGCTACACCTTC
CDR3 protein: CASTSAGGAYGYTF

J gene: TRBJ2-1
V gene: TRBV10-3
D gene: .
clone size: .
CDR3 DNA: TGTGCCATCAGTGAGCCTGTCCGGGACACTGGCTCCTACAATGAGCAGTTCTTC
CDR3 protein: CAISEPVRDTGSYNEQFF

J gene: TRBJ1-4
V gene: TRBV4-3
D gene: TRBD1
clone size: .
CDR3 DNA: TGCGCCAGCAGCCAATTCCAGGGGGTTAATGAAAAACTGTTTTTT
CDR3 protein: CASSQFQGVNEKLFF

J gene: TRBJ1-1
V gene: TRBV6-5
D gene: .
clone size: .
CDR3 DNA: TGTGCCAGCAGACGACAGGAATGGGCTGAAGCTTTCTTT
CDR3 protein: CASRRQEWAEAFF

J gene: TRBJ1-5
V gene: TRBV6-1
D gene: .
clone size: .
CDR3 DNA: TGTGCCAGCAGTGAAGGGACGACAGTGAATCAGCCCCAGCATTTT
CDR3 protein: CASSEGTTVNQPQHF

J gene: TRBJ2-1
V gene: TRBV7-9
D gene: .
clone size: many
CDR3 DNA: TGTGCCAGCTGCCGAGGGGGAGTTGAGCATGAGCAGTTCTTC
CDR3 protein: CASCRGGVEHEQFF

J gene: TRBJ1-4
V gene: TRBV4-3
D gene: TRBD1
clone size: .
CDR3 DNA: TGCGCCAGCAGCCAAGATGCCTCCCAGGGGGGATTTAATGAAAAACTGTTTTTT
CDR3 protein: CASSQDASQGGFNEKLFF

J gene: TRBJ1-4
V gene: TRBV7-9
D gene: TRBD1
clone size: .
CDR3 DNA: TGTGCCAGCAGCTTACCGCAGGGGGTTCCCACTAATGAAAAACTGTTTTTT
CDR3 protein: CASSLPQGVPTNEKLFF

J gene: TRBJ1-1
V gene: TRBV3-1/TRBV3-2
D gene: .
clone size: .
CDR3 DNA: TGTGCCAGCAGCCAAGCTCAGTTCATGAACACTGAAGCTTTCTTT
CDR3 protein: CASSQAQFMNTEAFF

J gene: TRBJ2-5
V gene: TRBV5-4
D gene: .
clone size: .
CDR3 DNA: TGTGCCAGCAGCTTAAAGGTGGGGCTGGAGACCCAGTACTTC
CDR3 protein: CASSLKVGLETQYF

J gene: TRBJ2-2
V gene: TRBV6-6
D gene: .
clone size: .
CDR3 DNA: TGTGCCAGCAGTATTTTCAGAGCGGACACCGGGGAGCTGTTTTTT
CDR3 protein: CASSIFRADTGELFF

J gene: TRBJ2-5
V gene: TRBV18
D gene: TRBD1
clone size: .
CDR3 DNA: TGTGCCAGCTCACCAGGGACAGGTCAAGAGACCCAGTACTTC
CDR3 protein: CASSPGTGQETQYF

J gene: TRBJ1-2
V gene: TRBV6-5
D gene: TRBD1
clone size: once
CDR3 DNA: TGTGCCAGCATAAGGGGGGAAGACAGGGATTATGGCTACACCTTC
CDR3 protein: CASIRGEDRDYGYTF

J gene: TRBJ2-7
V gene: TRBV6-2/TRBV6-3
D gene: TRBD1
clone size: .
CDR3 DNA: TGTGCCAGCAGCGCCGGGACAGGGGTCTTAGGAGAGCAGTACTTC
CDR3 protein: CASSAGTGVLGEQYF

J gene: TRBJ1-1
V gene: TRBV5-1
D gene: TRBD1
clone size: .
CDR3 DNA: TGCGCCAGCAGCCCCGGCGGGACAGGGTGGTCTGAAGCTTTCTTT
CDR3 protein: CASSPGGTGWSEAFF

J gene: TRBJ1-1
V gene: TRBV18
D gene: TRBD1
clone size: .
CDR3 DNA: TGTGCCAGCTCACTAGCCTCCCCCGGGACAGCAAATGAAGCTTTCTTT
CDR3 protein: CASSLASPGTANEAFF

J gene: TRBJ2-5
V gene: TRBV7-7
D gene: .
clone size: .
CDR3 DNA: TGTGCCAGCAGCCCGCTTGGGGCAGGGTCAGAGACCCAGTACTTC
CDR3 protein: CASSPLGAGSETQYF

J gene: TRBJ1-1
V gene: TRBV21-1
D gene: .
clone size: .
CDR3 DNA: TGTGCCAGCAACGACGACAGGGATGAAGCTTTCTTT
CDR3 protein: CASNDDRDEAFF